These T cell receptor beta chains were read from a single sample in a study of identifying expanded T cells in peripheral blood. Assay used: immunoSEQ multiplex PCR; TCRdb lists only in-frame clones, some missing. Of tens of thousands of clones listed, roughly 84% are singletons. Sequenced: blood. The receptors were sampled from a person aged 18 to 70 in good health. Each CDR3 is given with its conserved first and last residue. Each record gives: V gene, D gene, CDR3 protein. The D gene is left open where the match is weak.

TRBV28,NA,CASGGWDLLPYEQYF
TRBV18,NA,CASSPGRVGSNQPQHF
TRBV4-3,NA,CASSPLLQETQYF
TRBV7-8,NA,CASSLGSGTDAPYGYTF
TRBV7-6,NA,CASRHRQNTEAFF
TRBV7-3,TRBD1,CASSLNRGRESEQYF
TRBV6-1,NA,CAVLLGTSYEQYF
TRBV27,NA,CASSFDRRGFEQYF
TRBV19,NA,CASSPPGLSTDTQYF
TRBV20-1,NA,CSARELDYF
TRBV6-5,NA,CASSSTGIDYGYTF
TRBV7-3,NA,CASSSSDQETQYF
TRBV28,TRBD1,CASSPPPTDRGRWETQYF
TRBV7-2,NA,CASSLAAGSDYEQYF
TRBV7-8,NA,CASSTSAATNYGYTF
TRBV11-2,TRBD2,CASSLALADWNEQFF
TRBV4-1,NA,CASSQVASGSNEQFF
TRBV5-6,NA,CASSLDLGEQPYEQYF
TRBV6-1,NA,CASTAQGPGEQFF
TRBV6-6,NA,CASSSPTYGAFF
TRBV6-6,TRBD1,CASSSTGGGGEKLFF
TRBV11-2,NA,CASSLTTGTVTNEKLFF
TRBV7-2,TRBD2,CASSLRATSGSGNEQFF
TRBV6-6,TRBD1,CASSFLQGNYGYTF
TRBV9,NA,CASSRGTGSYEQYF
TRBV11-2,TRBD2,CASSLISGRDTDTQYF
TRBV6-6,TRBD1,CASSSRGPGELFF
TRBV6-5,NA,CASRWTVRITEAFF
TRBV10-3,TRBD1,CASQGAGNTIYF
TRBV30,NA,CAWSKDMSNVLTF
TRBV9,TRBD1,CASSVGDDRGWGYTF
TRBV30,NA,CAWSAGTVTYEQYF
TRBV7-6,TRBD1,CASSLLGQVNTEAFF
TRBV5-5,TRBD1,CASSLNDRVAGELFF
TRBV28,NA,CATLRQRSYEQYF
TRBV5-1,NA,CASSFQGVIQETQYF
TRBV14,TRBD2,CASSQDDFLSGRTYEQYF
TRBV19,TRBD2,CASSIGRKLAGGNGELFF
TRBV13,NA,CASSPQGPAYEQYF
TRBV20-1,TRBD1,CSGQGQETQYF
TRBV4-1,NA,CASSHELGQRGRYF
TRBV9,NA,CASSVGVETEAFF
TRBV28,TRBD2,CASSFETSGRNEQFF
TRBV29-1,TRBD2,CSVEVTSGRAVQETQYF
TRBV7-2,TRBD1,CASSQGAGRDEQYF
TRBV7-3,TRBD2,CASSLIAGGPDEQFF
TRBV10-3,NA,CAIWGDTYEQYF
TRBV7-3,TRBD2,CASSLSTSGSYNEQFF